The present T cell receptor (beta chain) was sequenced within a study of cytomegalovirus exposure and HLA in healthy donors. Overall study results and limits: Across donors, most TCRs were seen rarely, yet some public ones were widespread. In a later analysis, TCR beta V- and J-gene trimming showed a link to a missense DCLRE1C variant.

Germline CDR1 is SGHAT and CDR2 is FQNNGV. This CDR3 has 16 residues. V was pared by 5 bases and J by 2 bases, with 10 bases of the junction left unmatched. PCR used 60 Vbeta primers and 13 Jbeta primers. The method was immunoSEQ multiplex PCR; TCRdb's version includes in-frame clones alone and lacks a portion of them. The sample has more than 65,000 clones; about 74% are singletons. In regard to this clone: What it binds is not known.

The clonotype comes from a woman aged 60 to 75 in good health and CMV-seropositive. The specimen was PBMCs. The chain carries TRBV11-2 and TRBJ2-5; 8 bases agree with TRBD2. CDR3 nucleotides: TGTGCCAGCAGCCCCGGAGATAGCGGGATTCAAGAGACCCAGTACTTC. Its protein product is CASSPGDSGIQETQYF.